The 5 T cell receptor beta chains below come from one sample, sequenced in a study of CD8 T cells in ankylosing spondylitis. The study, taken as a whole, reports: In ankylosing spondylitis blood, a motif of about eight highly homologous TCR beta variants appeared characteristic.

No antigen has been identified for these receptors. MiXCR was run by TCRdb on the 5' RACE reads, yielding one entry per CDR3 protein. The sample has hundreds of thousands of distinct CDR3 sequences; around 11% are singletons. The sample comprised blood, either unsorted or a sorted T cell fraction (not recorded which). Receptors were obtained from a male donor with ankylosing spondylitis.

This clonotype was seen a handful of times. The rearrangement joins TRBV7-2 to TRBJ2-1; TRBD1 matches at 7 bases. CDR1 and CDR2 (germline): SGHTA, FQGNSA. The V segment lost 5 bases and the J segment 2 bases; nucleotides outside the gene matches: 6. The CDR3 loop spans 15 amino acids. CDR3 protein: CASSPNQGAYNEQFF. In nucleotides, the CDR3 is TGTGCCAGCAGCCCTAACCAGGGGGCCTACAATGAGCAGTTCTTC.

To note about this clonotype: Compared with germline, one end of the junction differs, possibly owing to a read error. J is TRBJ2-5 and V is TRBV20-1; D is perhaps TRBD1 (6 bases). This CDR3 comprises 11 residues. Germline CDR1 reads DFQATT; CDR2 reads SNEGSKA (reference sequence). The CDR3 spells CSAIYGQWQHF. The CDR3 DNA sequence: TGCAGTGCTATCTACGGACAGTGGCAGCACTTC.

This chain links TRBV12-3 or TRBV12-4 with TRBJ1-3; 7 bases align to TRBD1. V gave up 5 bases and J gave up 5 bases; unmatched junction bases: 15. The CDR3 runs 17 residues. The chain's CDR3 is CASSTKSYRGTRNTIYF. CDR3 sequence (DNA): TGTGCCAGCAGTACCAAATCATACAGGGGAACGCGAAACACCATATATTTT.

This clonotype was seen only a few times. V usage is TRBV5-5 and J usage is TRBJ2-5, with 9 bases lining up with TRBD1. Germline assignment: CDR1 SGHKS and CDR2 YYEKEE (reference sequence). The CDR3 sequence is 16 residues long. J was trimmed by 1 base and V by 7 bases; bases with no gene match: 11. The CDR3 is CASRHRDRAFQETQYF. In nucleotides, the CDR3 is TGTGCCAGCCGTCACCGGGACAGGGCATTCCAAGAGACCCAGTACTTC.

The gene calls are TRBV20-1 and TRBJ1-6; D is undetermined. Germline CDR1 is DFQATT and CDR2 is SNEGSKA (reference sequence). Deletions cut 6 bases from V and 3 bases from J, with 9 bases between. The CDR3 covers 13 residues. CDR3 bases: TGCAGTGCCCGACGGGGCTATAATTCACCCCTCCACTTT. It yields the protein CSARRGYNSPLHF.